This record covers a single TCR beta chain. This sample was taken from a study of blood T cell repertoires in COVID-19. Study summary: Sample material is recorded as cDNA or gDNA derived from T cells, B-cell-depleted T cells, or PBMCs.

CDR1 and CDR2 from the germline V gene are MNHNY and SVGAGI (reference sequence). The CDR3 loop spans 13 amino acids. Trimming left V 8 bases short and J 3 bases short, with 13 bases between. The method was immunoSEQ multiplex PCR; TCRdb's version includes in-frame clones alone and lacks a portion of them. Seen here are more than 85,000 clones, roughly 88% observed once, and the top ten hold 20% to 25%. The chain combines TRBV6-6 with TRBJ1-1; TRBD1 is a possible D gene (6 bases). Source material: peripheral blood. The source of this sequence is a man in his fifties or sixties with acute or convalescent COVID-19. CDR3 sequence (DNA): TGTGCCAGCGGGGGGGCGATGGACACTGAAGCTTTCTTT. This sequence encodes CASGGAMDTEAFF.